This passage covers 11 T cell receptor beta chains from one sample sequenced in a study of T cell responses to AZD1222 COVID-19 vaccine (dated by TCRdb to the early 2020s). The sample's time point label, decoded: about 28 days (+/-7) after the second vaccine dose. Library method: the immunoSEQ multiplex PCR assay. TCRdb took over this immuneACCESS table, retaining in-frame rearrangements with V and J assigned. Such tables are incomplete; in checked studies, under half of the missing clones stem from an unresolved V gene, and the remainder is unexplained. This sample is represented by approximately 190,000 clones; approximately 95% of them were singletons. The ten largest clones represent 0.9% to 1.1% of the sample. The sample consisted of peripheral blood, taken 28 days after the second AZD1222 dose. Receptor source: an adult who received the AZD1222 COVID-19 vaccine.

V gene TRBV4-2 combines with J gene TRBJ2-3, with 9 nucleotides matching TRBD2. The CDR3 is 14 residues long. In germline, CDR1 is LGHNA, CDR2 YNFKEQ. Trimming cost V 5 bases and J 5 bases; bases outside gene matches: 5. The CDR3 region is CASSIAGAEDTQYF. The CDR3 nucleotides read TGTGCCAGCAGCATAGCGGGGGCGGAAGATACGCAGTATTTT.

This clone was seen only a few times. The chain links TRBV27 to TRBJ2-1; 8 bases map to TRBD2. The germline V gene encodes CDR1 MNHEY and CDR2 SMNVEV (reference sequence). J lost 10 bases, V lost 6 bases, and 5 bases had no gene match. The length of the CDR3 is 12 residues. CDR3 bases: TGTGCCAGCAGCCGGGGGGGGCCGGAGCAGTTCTTC. Translating gives CASSRGGPEQFF.

The V and J genes are TRBV4-2 and TRBJ2-3; 8 bases line up with TRBD2. From germline, CDR1 is LGHNA and CDR2 YNFKEQ. The junction had 13 bases not matched to a gene; V was cut back by 6 bases and J by 5 bases. This CDR3 has 16 amino acids. CDR3 region: CASSRTTGGLGDTQYF. The CDR3 DNA follows: TGTGCCAGCAGTCGTACGACGGGGGGGCTTGGAGATACGCAGTATTTT.

The gene calls are TRBV7-2 and TRBJ1-4, with D perhaps TRBD1 (5 bases). V shed 3 bases and J shed 7 bases, with 12 bases lying between them. This CDR3 has 14 amino acids. CDR1 and CDR2 from the germline V gene are SGHTA and FQGNSA. The CDR3: CASSFRDRSEKLFF. The CDR3 coding sequence is TGTGCCAGCAGCTTTCGGGACCGTAGTGAAAAACTGTTTTTT.

J is TRBJ1-1 and V is TRBV7-3; a possible D gene is TRBD1 (5 bases). Germline CDR1 SGHTA, CDR2 FQGTGA. The CDR3 is made up of 16 amino acids. With 5 bases removed from V and 2 bases from J, the gap between germline ends came to 18 bases. The chain's CDR3 is CASSLNPGFPNTEAFF. DNA of the CDR3: TGTGCCAGCAGCCTAAACCCAGGGTTCCCTAACACTGAAGCTTTCTTT.

The chain couples TRBV4-1 to TRBJ1-3; 7 bases match TRBD1. Per the germline V gene, CDR1 is MGHRA and CDR2 is YSYEKL. Trimming cost V 4 bases and J 7 bases; bases outside gene matches: 10. This CDR3 spans 15 amino acids. The CDR3 loop reads CASSLGPQGENTIYF. CDR3 nucleotides: TGCGCCAGCAGCCTAGGGCCTCAGGGGGAGAACACCATATATTTT.

A remark on this clone: At the DNA level, this CDR3 is encoded by other sequences in the same sample as well. This chain links TRBV12-3 or TRBV12-4 with TRBJ1-2, with no clear D. The CDR3 is 13 amino acids. V was cut by 0 bases and J by 4 bases, with 6 bases left in between. This chain's CDR3 is CASSLAQLYGYTF. The CDR3 DNA sequence: TGTGCCAGCAGTTTAGCACAGCTCTATGGCTACACCTTC.

The rearrangement links TRBV10-3 to TRBJ1-6, with a tentative D call TRBD1 (5 bases). CDR1 ENHRY and CDR2 SYGVKD come from the germline V gene. The CDR3 runs 15 residues. Trimming stripped 6 bases from V and 9 bases from J, with 18 bases between. The CDR3 nucleotides read TGTGCCATCAGCTCGAGGGGCGATGATAGTTCACCCCTCCACTTT. It codes for CAISSRGDDSSPLHF.

The V call is TRBV4-3, the J call TRBJ2-2, with D perhaps TRBD1 (5 bases). Germline CDR1 reads LGHNA; CDR2 reads YSLEER. The CDR3 covers 19 residues. V was cut by 0 bases and J by 6 bases, with 23 bases left in between. The CDR3 DNA reads as TGCGCCAGCAGCCAAGAATTCCCCAGGGAAGTATGGTCGGCCGGGGAGCTGTTTTTT. Protein: CASSQEFPREVWSAGELFF.

This sequence joins TRBV6-5 and TRBJ1-3; D is ambiguous. Trimming removed 0 bases from V and 4 bases from J, with 10 bases in between. CDR1 and CDR2 from the germline V gene are MNHEY and SVGAGI. The CDR3 contains 15 residues. The CDR3 DNA reads as TGTGCCAGCAGTTACTCGAGGTCGGCCGGAAACACCATATATTTT. Its translation is CASSYSRSAGNTIYF.

This clone was detected only once. The chain joins TRBV19 to TRBJ1-5; D unresolved. V shed 4 bases and J shed 2 bases, with 12 bases lying between them. This CDR3 region has 15 residues. Per the germline V gene, CDR1 is LNHDA and CDR2 is SQIVND (reference sequence). CDR3 nucleotides: TGTGCCAGTAGTAGTGCCGGGATACGCAATCAGCCCCAGCATTTT. Its protein product is CASSSAGIRNQPQHF. Filled out from reference TRBV19 and TRBJ1-5, the complete variable domain reads DGGITQSPKYLFRKEGQNVTLSCEQNLNHDAMYWYRQDPGQGLRLIYYSQIVNDFQKGDIAEGYSVSREKKESFPLTVTSAQKNPTAFYLCASSSAGIRNQPQHFGDGTRLSIL.